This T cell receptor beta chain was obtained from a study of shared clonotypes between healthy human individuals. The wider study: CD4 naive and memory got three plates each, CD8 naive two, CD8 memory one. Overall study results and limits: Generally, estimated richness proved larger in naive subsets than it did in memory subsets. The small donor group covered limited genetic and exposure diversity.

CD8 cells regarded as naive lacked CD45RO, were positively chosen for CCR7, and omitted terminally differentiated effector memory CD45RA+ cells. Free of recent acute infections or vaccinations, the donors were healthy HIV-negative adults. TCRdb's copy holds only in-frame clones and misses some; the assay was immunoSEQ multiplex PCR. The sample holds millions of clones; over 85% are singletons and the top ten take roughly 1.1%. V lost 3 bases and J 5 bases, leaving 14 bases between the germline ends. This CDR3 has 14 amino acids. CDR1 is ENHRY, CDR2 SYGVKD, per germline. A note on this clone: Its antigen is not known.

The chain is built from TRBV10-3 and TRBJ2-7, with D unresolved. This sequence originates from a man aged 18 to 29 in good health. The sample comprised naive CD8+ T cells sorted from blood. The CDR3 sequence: CAISDKSLDNEQYF. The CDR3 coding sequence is TGTGCCATCAGTGACAAATCCCTCGACAACGAGCAGTACTTC.